What follows are 12 T cell receptor beta chains derived from one specimen sequenced in a study of Siglec-9 on CD8 T cells in melanoma. Produced via immunoSEQ multiplex PCR; TCRdb's table is partial and in-frame only. Found here are tens of thousands of clones, 75% to 90% of them singletons; the top ten hold 5.8%. The sequencing input was Siglec-9- CD8+ T cells sorted from blood. The source of these receptors is a human donor in good health.

V and J are TRBV6-1 and TRBJ2-7; D is unclear. Germline V gene sequence: CDR1 MNHNS, CDR2 SASEGT. V lost 4 bases and J 2 bases, leaving 9 bases between the germline ends. The CDR3 spans 13 residues. The CDR3 protein is CASSVGFAYEQYV. As DNA, the CDR3 is TGTGCCAGCAGTGTAGGGTTTGCCTACGAGCAGTACGTC.

The chain employs TRBV6-1 and TRBJ2-4, with 7 bases fitting TRBD2. This CDR3 has 16 amino acids. V gave up 2 bases and J gave up 7 bases; unmatched junction bases: 11. The germline CDR1 and CDR2 sequences are MNHNS and SASEGT. The chain's CDR3 is CASSELGLGALNIQYF. In nucleotides, the CDR3 is TGTGCCAGCAGTGAACTCGGACTAGGGGCCCTGAACATTCAGTACTTC.

The chain joins TRBV4-2 to TRBJ2-7, with 11 positions matching TRBD1. Trimming at V came to 4 bases and at J to 4 bases, leaving 6 bases not matched to a gene. CDR3 length equals 15 residues. The V gene's germline CDR1 is LGHNA and CDR2 YNFKEQ. CDR3 in amino acids: CASSRGGTGGYEQYF. The DNA for the CDR3 is TGTGCCAGCAGCCGAGGAGGGACAGGGGGGTACGAGCAGTACTTC.

The CDR3 DNA sequence: TGTGCCAGCGGTCCTAGCGGGAGAAATTGGTCGTTCTTC. It translates to CASGPSGRNWSFF. The chain joins TRBV2 to TRBJ2-1; 10 nucleotides agree with TRBD2. Germline CDR1 is SNHLY and CDR2 is FYNNEI. CDR3 size: 13 residues. After removal of 8 bases from V and 15 bases from J, the junction contained 13 bases not matched to a gene.

This clone was detected a few times. The chain links TRBV7-9 to TRBJ2-7; unclear D gene. The CDR3 has 13 amino acids. Germline V gene sequence: CDR1 SEHNR, CDR2 FQNEAQ (reference sequence). Trimming cost V 6 bases and J 3 bases, with 12 bases left between them. Written as DNA, the CDR3 is TGTGCCAGCAGTCCCCCCGGTTACTACGAGCAGTACTTC. Amino acid sequence: CASSPPGYYEQYF.

This chain uses TRBV7-9 with TRBJ2-1; no clear D. The CDR3 is made up of 12 amino acids. Per the germline V gene, CDR1 is SEHNR and CDR2 is FQNEAQ (reference sequence). Deletions cut 3 bases from V and 7 bases from J, with 7 bases between. The CDR3 spells CASSFTPNEQFF. The CDR3 DNA sequence: TGTGCCAGCAGCTTTACGCCGAATGAGCAGTTCTTC.

This rearrangement joins TRBV4-2 to TRBJ1-2; a weak D match, TRBD1 (5 bases). V lost 0 bases, J lost 6 bases, and 11 bases lay in between. Germline V CDR1 and CDR2: LGHNA, YNFKEQ. The CDR3 has 14 residues. CDR3 residues: CASSQDGGDDGYTF. The CDR3 nucleotides read TGTGCCAGCAGCCAAGACGGGGGGGATGATGGCTACACCTTC.

The CDR3 here is CASSEESSLNTEAFF. The DNA for the CDR3 is TGTGCCAGCAGTGAAGAGTCCAGCCTAAACACTGAAGCTTTCTTT. V is TRBV6-1 and J is TRBJ1-1; D remains unclear. The length of the CDR3 is 15 residues. Germline-derived CDR1 and CDR2 are MNHNS and SASEGT. The V gene lost 1 base and the J gene lost 2 bases, with 11 bases spanning the gap.

The chain has TRBV7-9 and TRBJ2-1; D unresolved. CDR1 SEHNR and CDR2 FQNEAQ come from the germline V gene (reference sequence). CDR3 size: 13 residues. V lost 0 bases and J 9 bases, leaving 9 bases between the germline ends. CDR3 in amino acids: CASSLAPGGEQFF. The CDR3 region has the DNA TGTGCCAGCAGCTTAGCACCGGGTGGTGAGCAGTTCTTC.

This rearrangement joins TRBV9 to TRBJ2-7; maybe TRBD1 (6 bases). Germline CDR1 and CDR2: SGDLS and YYNGEE. The CDR3 spans 13 residues. Trimming removed 5 bases from V and 6 bases from J, with 15 bases in between. CDR3 amino acids: CASSPNRVLEQYF. CDR3 in DNA: TGTGCCAGCAGTCCAAACAGGGTACTCGAGCAGTACTTC.

The V and J genes are TRBV18 and TRBJ2-3, with D possibly TRBD2 on 6 matching bases. In germline, CDR1 is KGHSH, CDR2 LQKENI. Trimming took off 2 bases at V and 2 bases at J, with 17 bases between the two ends. The CDR3 is made up of 17 amino acids. Here the CDR3 reads CASSPAGRVWNTDTQYF. The DNA of the CDR3 is TGTGCCAGCTCACCAGCGGGGCGGGTGTGGAACACAGATACGCAGTATTTT.

V and J are TRBV6-5 and TRBJ1-3; D is perhaps TRBD1 (5 bases). The CDR3 runs 13 residues. V was clipped by 6 bases and J by 3 bases, with 9 bases between them. Germline-derived CDR1 and CDR2 are MNHEY and SVGAGI. The CDR3 is CASSQGVGNTIYF. For the CDR3, the DNA is TGTGCCAGCAGCCAGGGAGTTGGAAACACCATATATTTT.